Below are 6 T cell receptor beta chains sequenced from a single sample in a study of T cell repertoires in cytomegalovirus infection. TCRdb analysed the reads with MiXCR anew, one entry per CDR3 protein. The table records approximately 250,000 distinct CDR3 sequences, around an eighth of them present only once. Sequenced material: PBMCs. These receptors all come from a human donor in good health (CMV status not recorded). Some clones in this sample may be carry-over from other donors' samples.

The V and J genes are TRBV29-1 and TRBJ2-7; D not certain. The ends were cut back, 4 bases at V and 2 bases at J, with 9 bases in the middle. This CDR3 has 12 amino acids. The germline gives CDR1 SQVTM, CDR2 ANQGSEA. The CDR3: CSVATDTYEQYF. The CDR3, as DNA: TGCAGCGTTGCCACAGATACCTACGAGCAGTACTTC.

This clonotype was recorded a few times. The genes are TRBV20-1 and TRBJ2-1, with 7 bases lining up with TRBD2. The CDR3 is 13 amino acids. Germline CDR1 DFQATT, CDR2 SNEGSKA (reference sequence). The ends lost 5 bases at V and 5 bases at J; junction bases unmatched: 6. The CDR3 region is CSADSGMNNEQFF. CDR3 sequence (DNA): TGCAGTGCTGACAGCGGGATGAACAATGAGCAGTTCTTC.

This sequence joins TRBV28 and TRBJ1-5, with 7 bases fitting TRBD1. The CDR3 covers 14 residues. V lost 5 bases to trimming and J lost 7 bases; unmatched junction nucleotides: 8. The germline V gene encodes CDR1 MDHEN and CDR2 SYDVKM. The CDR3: CASSNRQGGQPQHF. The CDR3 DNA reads TGTGCCAGCAGTAACCGACAGGGAGGACAGCCCCAGCATTTT. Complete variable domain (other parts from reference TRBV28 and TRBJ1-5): DVKVTQSSRYLVKRTGEKVFLECVQDMDHENMFWYRQDPGLGLRLIYFSYDVKMKEKGDIPEGYSVSREKKERFSLILESASTNQTSMYLCASSNRQGGQPQHFGDGTRLSIL.

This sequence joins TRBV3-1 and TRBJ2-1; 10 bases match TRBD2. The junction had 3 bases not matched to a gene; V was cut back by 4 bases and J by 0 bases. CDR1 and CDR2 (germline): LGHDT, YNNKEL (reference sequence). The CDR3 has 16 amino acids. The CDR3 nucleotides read TGTGCCAGCAGCCTATTAGCGGGAGGCTCCTACAATGAGCAGTTCTTC. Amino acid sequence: CASSLLAGGSYNEQFF.

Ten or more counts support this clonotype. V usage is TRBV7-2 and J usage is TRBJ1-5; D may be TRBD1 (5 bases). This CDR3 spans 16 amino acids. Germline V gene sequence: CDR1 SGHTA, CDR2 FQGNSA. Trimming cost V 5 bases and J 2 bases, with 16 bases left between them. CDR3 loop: CASSPRTISGNQPQHF. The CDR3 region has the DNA TGTGCCAGCAGCCCCCGGACAATCTCGGGCAATCAGCCCCAGCATTTT.

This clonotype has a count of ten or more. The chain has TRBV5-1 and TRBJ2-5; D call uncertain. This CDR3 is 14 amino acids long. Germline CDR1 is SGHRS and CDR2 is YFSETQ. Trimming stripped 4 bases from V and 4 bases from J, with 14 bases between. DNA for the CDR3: TGCGCCAGCAGCCTTAGTGGGGAAGGAGAGACCCAGTACTTC. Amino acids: CASSLSGEGETQYF. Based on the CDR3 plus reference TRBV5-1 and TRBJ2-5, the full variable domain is KAGVTQTPRYLIKTRGQQVTLSCSPISGHRSVSWYQQTPGQGLQFLFEYFSETQRNKGNFPGRFSGRQFSNSRSEMNVSTLELGDSALYLCASSLSGEGETQYFGPGTRLLVL.